The sample holds a few counts of the clone carrying this T cell receptor beta chain. The antigen is undetermined. These data originate in a study of naive and memory T cell subsets. Overall study results and limits: Potentially, T cell activation and differentiation skew this RNA-based measurement.

A UMI-containing oligonucleotide was joined by 3' ligation to the TCR cDNA template. Input was about 1 to 1,100 ng of DNase-treated total RNA without cell sorting. Four PCR rounds used nested alpha and beta constant region primers plus the SP2 primer. For blood and skin samples, reverse transcription used TCR alpha and beta constant primers. TCRdb redid the calling of the 5' RACE reads with MiXCR, one entry per CDR3 protein. The sample includes roughly 62,000 distinct CDR3 sequences, under 8.5% of them seen just once. Unmatched junction bases numbered 6, after V lost 6 bases and J lost 3 bases. CDR1 and CDR2 (germline): LGHNT, FRNRAP. This CDR3 has 15 residues.

This chain links TRBV12-5 with TRBJ2-3, with TRBD1 matching 10 bases. The TCR comes from a male donor in good health. The CDR3 DNA reads TGTGCTAGTGGACGACAGGGGGCTACGACAGATACGCAGTATTTT. Its translation: CASGRQGATTDTQYF.